This passage covers 21 T cell receptor beta chains from one sample sequenced in a study of blood T cell repertoires in COVID-19. The method was immunoSEQ multiplex PCR; TCRdb's version includes in-frame clones alone and lacks a portion of them. The data show just over 300,000 clones, with under 90% seen just once and less than 2% held by the top ten. Sequencing input: peripheral blood. The receptors were gathered from a woman aged 25 to 39 with COVID-19, enrolled during active disease.

V usage is TRBV7-2 and J usage is TRBJ2-5; 8 positions match TRBD1. V trimming: 5 bases; J trimming: 2 bases; junction bases outside the gene matches: 4. The germline gives CDR1 SGHTA, CDR2 FQGNSA. CDR3 size: 14 residues. The CDR3 DNA is TGTGCCAGCAGCCCCGACAGGGGACAAGAGACCCAGTACTTC. It translates to CASSPDRGQETQYF.

The chain joins TRBV6-5 to TRBJ2-3; no firm D call. Germline-derived CDR1 and CDR2 are MNHEY and SVGAGI. Trimming removed 7 bases at V and 2 bases at J, with 13 bases between. CDR3 length: 14 amino acids. CDR3 residues: CASTALGFTDTQYF. CDR3 nucleotide sequence: TGTGCCAGCACCGCTCTAGGTTTCACAGATACGCAGTATTTT.

The J gene is TRBJ1-2, the V gene TRBV7-9; a weak D match, TRBD1 (6 bases). The CDR3 loop spans 12 amino acids. Germline assignment: CDR1 SEHNR and CDR2 FQNEAQ (reference sequence). The germline V and J ends were trimmed by 7 bases and 3 bases, with 9 bases remaining between them. The CDR3 loop reads CASTGGDYGYTF. CDR3 nucleotides: TGTGCCAGCACGGGGGGCGACTATGGCTACACCTTC.

DNA of the CDR3: TGTGCCAGCAGCTTTTCGCAGAGCACAGATACGCAGTATTTT. Translated: CASSFSQSTDTQYF. The chain recombines TRBV5-5 with TRBJ2-3; no reliable D call. This CDR3 spans 14 amino acids. V shed 2 bases and J shed 0 bases, with 7 bases lying between them. Looked up from germline, CDR1 is SGHKS and CDR2 is YYEKEE (reference sequence).

The chain uses TRBV5-4 and TRBJ1-1; 7 nucleotides match TRBD1. Per germline, CDR1 SGHNT and CDR2 YYREEE (reference sequence). The CDR3 contains 15 residues. With 4 bases clipped from V and 1 base from J, the junction kept 7 bases outside the gene matches. CDR3 nucleotides: TGTGCCAGCAGCCTATGGGGACAGAAGAACACTGAAGCTTTCTTT. It encodes CASSLWGQKNTEAFF.

This sequence joins TRBV5-6 and TRBJ2-7; D may be TRBD1 (6 bases). V lost 4 bases and J 0 bases, leaving 14 bases between the germline ends. Germline CDR1 is SGHDT and CDR2 is YYEEEE. There are 15 residues in the CDR3. The CDR3 loop is CASSPSQGPSYEQYF. CDR3 coding DNA: TGTGCCAGCAGCCCTTCGCAGGGGCCCTCCTACGAGCAGTACTTC.

The chain recombines TRBV4-3 with TRBJ1-2; D unresolved. There are 14 residues in the CDR3. Germline CDR1 is LGHNA and CDR2 is YSLEER. With 0 bases removed from V and 7 bases from J, the gap between germline ends came to 12 bases. The CDR3 DNA reads as TGCGCCAGCAGCCAAGAGGTGGAGATGGGTGGCTACACCTTC. Encoded protein: CASSQEVEMGGYTF.

V is TRBV6-2 or TRBV6-3 and J is TRBJ1-5; a weak D match, TRBD1 (5 bases). The CDR3 is made up of 14 amino acids. V gave up 0 bases and J gave up 4 bases, with 7 bases separating them. The V gene's germline CDR1 is MNHEY and CDR2 SVGEGT. CDR3 DNA sequence: TGTGCCAGCAGTTACTCGAGGACAAATCAGCCCCAGCATTTT. This codes for CASSYSRTNQPQHF.

The J gene is TRBJ2-5, the V gene TRBV11-3, with 12 bases lining up with TRBD2. J lost 2 bases, V lost 5 bases, and 9 bases had no gene match. Germline V lookup: CDR1 SGHNT, CDR2 YENEEA. The CDR3 extends over 17 amino acids. CDR3 loop: CASSLPSGGVIQETQYF. Here the CDR3 DNA reads TGTGCCAGCAGCCTACCTAGCGGGGGGGTAATACAAGAGACCCAGTACTTC.

The V gene is TRBV7-2, the J gene TRBJ2-5, with D perhaps TRBD1 (6 bases). Trimming pared 1 base from V and 2 bases from J, leaving 17 bases between. The CDR3 sequence is 17 residues long. Germline lookup yields CDR1 SGHTA and CDR2 FQGNSA. The DNA of the CDR3 is TGTGCCAGCAGCTTAGTAGGCCAGGGGCGCGGACAAGAGACCCAGTACTTC. Translating gives CASSLVGQGRGQETQYF.

The genes are TRBV27 and TRBJ2-2; 13 bases map to TRBD2. Germline loops: CDR1 MNHEY, CDR2 SMNVEV (reference sequence). CDR3 length: 17 amino acids. Unmatched junction bases numbered 8, after V lost 4 bases and J lost 6 bases. As DNA, the CDR3 is TGTGCCAGCAGTTCGCGGACTAGCGGGGGCCGCCCCGGGGAGCTGTTTTTT. Its translation: CASSSRTSGGRPGELFF.

This chain uses TRBV9 with TRBJ1-2; 8 bases map to TRBD1. CDR1 is SGDLS, CDR2 YYNGEE, per germline. V lost 0 bases and J lost 4; bases outside the gene matches: 5. The CDR3 runs to 15 residues. CDR3 residues: CASSVATGQGYGYTF. CDR3 nucleotide sequence: TGTGCCAGCAGCGTAGCTACCGGACAGGGCTATGGCTACACCTTC.

The chain is built from TRBV19 and TRBJ1-3; 9 nucleotides agree with TRBD1. J was trimmed by 0 bases and V by 5 bases; bases with no gene match: 11. Looked up from germline, CDR1 is LNHDA and CDR2 is SQIVND (reference sequence). This CDR3 spans 18 amino acids. DNA of the CDR3: TGTGCCAGTAGTCCCGGGACAGGGATTCAGTTCTCTGGAAACACCATATATTTT. Its translation is CASSPGTGIQFSGNTIYF.

The J gene is TRBJ2-2, the V gene TRBV3-1 (or the pseudogene TRBV3-2), with D maybe TRBD2 (5 bases). The CDR3 consists of 16 residues. V was pared by 0 bases and J by 6 bases, with 14 bases between. Germline V gene lookup returns CDR1 LGHDT and CDR2 YNNKEL (reference sequence). This CDR3 reads CASSQDRTTRAGELFF. CDR3 coding DNA: TGTGCCAGCAGCCAAGACCGGACCACGAGGGCCGGGGAGCTGTTTTTT.

The CDR3 is CASTAGTSGDLSSYNEQFF. The CDR3 coding sequence is TGTGCCAGTACCGCGGGGACTAGCGGAGATCTTAGCTCCTACAATGAGCAGTTCTTC. The chain uses TRBV19 and TRBJ2-1; 11 nucleotides agree with TRBD2. With 7 bases clipped from V and 0 bases from J, the junction kept 14 bases outside the gene matches. The CDR3 extends over 19 amino acids. Germline V gene sequence: CDR1 LNHDA, CDR2 SQIVND (reference sequence).

As concerns this clone: Distinct nucleotide sequences in the sample also encode this CDR3. The V call is TRBV5-1, the J call TRBJ1-1; D gene uncertain. Trimming left V 0 bases short and J 3 bases short, with 9 bases between. The CDR3 is made up of 14 amino acids. Per germline, CDR1 SGHRS and CDR2 YFSETQ. CDR3 sequence: CASSLAGGYTEAFF. The DNA of the CDR3 is TGCGCCAGCAGCTTGGCGGGAGGGTACACTGAAGCTTTCTTT.

J is TRBJ2-7 and V is TRBV12-5; 7 bases align to TRBD1. CDR3 length equals 15 residues. V shed 3 bases and J 3 bases; nucleotides not matched to a gene: 8. Germline V gives CDR1 LGHNT, CDR2 FRNRAP. Written as DNA, the CDR3 is TGTGCTAGTGGTTTTTCAGGGGGTCTGGACTACGAGCAGTACTTC. Its translation: CASGFSGGLDYEQYF.

The J gene is TRBJ1-1, the V gene TRBV7-2; 7 bases fit TRBD1. The CDR3 runs 13 residues. The germline gives CDR1 SGHTA, CDR2 FQGNSA. Trimming removed 4 bases from V and 5 bases from J; junction bases left unmatched: 4. CDR3 amino acids: CASSSRGLTEAFF. The CDR3 DNA sequence: TGTGCCAGCAGCTCCAGGGGGTTAACTGAAGCTTTCTTT.

This rearrangement joins TRBV5-1 to TRBJ1-1; possible D gene TRBD1, 5 bases. Per germline, CDR1 SGHRS and CDR2 YFSETQ. Trimming took off 4 bases at V and 4 bases at J, with 5 bases between the two ends. The CDR3 totals 11 residues. CDR3 nucleotides: TGCGCCAGCAGCCAGGGCACTGAAGCTTTCTTT. Its protein is CASSQGTEAFF.

The chain has TRBV6-5 and TRBJ1-1; 7 bases are a match to TRBD1. V dropped 6 bases and J dropped 4; count of bases not matched to a gene: 5. The CDR3 sequence is 13 residues long. Germline V gives CDR1 MNHEY, CDR2 SVGAGI. The CDR3 loop reads CASRGGAGTEAFF. The CDR3 region has the DNA TGTGCCAGCAGAGGGGGCGCAGGCACTGAAGCTTTCTTT.

This chain connects TRBV19 to TRBJ2-2, with D possibly TRBD1 on 6 matching bases. V lost 5 bases, J lost 5 bases, and 12 bases lay in between. The CDR3 length is 14 residues. Germline assignment: CDR1 LNHDA and CDR2 SQIVND (reference sequence). In DNA, the CDR3 is TGTGCCAGTAGTCCCCAACAGGGTACCGGGGAGCTGTTTTTT. Encoded protein: CASSPQQGTGELFF. The whole variable domain, remainder taken from reference TRBV19 and TRBJ2-2, is DGGITQSPKYLFRKEGQNVTLSCEQNLNHDAMYWYRQDPGQGLRLIYYSQIVNDFQKGDIAEGYSVSREKKESFPLTVTSAQKNPTAFYLCASSPQQGTGELFFGEGSRLTVL.